This TCR beta chain was identified during a study of monozygotic twins with inflammatory bowel disease (dated 2019 in TCRdb). About the study as a whole: The full study comprised around 30 monozygotic twin pairs: nine German pairs (four IBD-concordant, five IBD-discordant) and 19 IBD-discordant Danish pairs. The search for disease-associated traits relied mainly on comparing, within discordant pairs, IBD patients with their genetically identical healthy co-twins. Each individual had, on average, about 151 000 unique TCRalpha sequences and 181 000 unique TCRbeta sequences available for analysis.

From each donor, a roughly 2.6 ml peripheral blood sample was collected into PAXgene tubes and stored at -80 degrees C. Without any T cell sorting, total RNA was extracted from whole blood using the PAXgene blood miRNA kit on an automated QIAcube. Peripheral blood from monozygotic twin pairs concordant or discordant for inflammatory bowel disease was subjected to deep TCRalpha and TCRbeta repertoire profiling with unique molecular barcoding. For every twin pair, smoking habits were documented, and each individual was categorised as a current, former or never smoker. Broad study findings and their caveats: The analysis was unable to tell apart different T cell subtypes. Compared with healthy twins, IBD patients had fewer clonotypes in common with other individuals, a difference most pronounced in patients showing signs of disease activity. No single strong signal or clonotype linked to IBD turned up in the results, so the idea that one exists was not supported. Repertoire similarity did not differ between concordant and discordant twins, which could be due to limited statistical power. TCRbeta repertoire diversity, by inverse Simpson index, was decreased in IBD patients compared with their healthy co-twins. Differing immunosuppressive treatments among patients may have added background noise and inter-individual variability to the repertoires.

As to this clonotype: It has no known antigen specificity.

Libraries came from 5' RACE. Preparation of each TCR library used roughly 3,300 ng of total RNA. For each sample, cDNA was synthesized in eight separate reactions using SMARTScribe reverse transcriptase. Unique molecular identifiers containing a 6-nucleotide sample barcode were introduced through template switching during cDNA synthesis. Two nested PCRs of about 16 and 10 cycles amplified the TCRalpha and TCRbeta cDNA, and bead purification followed each PCR. Before amplification, cDNA was treated with uracil DNA-glycosylase and purified using the QIAquick PCR purification kit. In the second PCR, Illumina TruSeq-compatible adapters and sample-specific barcodes were added. Library quality and concentration were checked on TapeStation and Qubit, and libraries were pooled at around 4.9 ng each. Pooled libraries were sequenced on an Illumina HiSeq2500 single-index Rapid Run with 2 x 100 bp reads and custom sequencing primers. Per the original workflow: MiGEC version 1.2.6 was used for UMI-based consensus assembly to correct PCR and sequencing errors. MiXCR version 2.1.1 was used to carry out V(D)J alignment, clonotype assembly and CDR3 extraction. Gene usage, clonotype sharing and MAIT/NKT TCR abundance were normalised by analysing the top 1000, 10 000 and 20 000 clonotypes per sample. After downsampling to 27 000 UMIs, diversity was calculated as the inverse Simpson index using the vegan R package. Paired Mann-Whitney U tests were applied to discordant twin pairs, with Benjamini-Hochberg correction for multiple testing. The reads were reprocessed in TCRdb, with one entry per CDR3 protein sequence and no accompanying DNA. Clone size and V and J calls follow TCRdb, not the original study. This sample's table contains around 380,000 distinct CDR3 sequences. The biggest ten clones account for approximately 2.3% of the sample.

The specimen was blood. This clonotype was sampled from a human donor with ulcerative colitis or Crohn's disease, or a healthy co-twin of an affected twin (not recorded which).

The CDR3 region reads CASRPNYSTDTQYF. The chain was built from TRBV6-2 or TRBV6-3 and TRBJ2-3. CDR1 and CDR2 (MNHEY, SVGEGT) derive from the germline V gene. From its cysteine to its phenylalanine, the CDR3 spans 14 amino acids. No DNA appears here.